These T cell receptor beta chains were read from a single sample in a study of blood T cells in healthy people across ages. TCRdb independently ran MiXCR on the 5' RACE reads; one entry per CDR3 protein. This table holds roughly 1,500,000 distinct CDR3 sequences, roughly 45% found once. The sample taken for sequencing was blood. The receptors come from a woman younger than 35 in good health. Both conserved end residues are trimmed from each CDR3. The order of the fields is V gene, J gene, CDR3 protein.

v_call: TRBV9
j_call: TRBJ2-2
cdr3_aa: ASSVWANTGELF

v_call: TRBV4-1
j_call: TRBJ2-2
cdr3_aa: ASSQPTSNTGELF

v_call: TRBV4-1
j_call: NA
cdr3_aa: AGSSEGAGAYEQY

v_call: TRBV28
j_call: TRBJ2-3
cdr3_aa: ASSSSGRGADTQY

v_call: TRBV9
j_call: TRBJ1-1
cdr3_aa: AGSPHGGGRAEAF

v_call: TRBV7-9
j_call: TRBJ2-1
cdr3_aa: ASSLAGEQF

v_call: TRBV7-2
j_call: TRBJ2-1
cdr3_aa: ASSSDGGIYNEQF

v_call: TRBV6-5
j_call: TRBJ1-4
cdr3_aa: ASSSDRGLEKLF

v_call: TRBV10-2
j_call: TRBJ2-7
cdr3_aa: ASSENLAHQYEQY

v_call: TRBV6-1
j_call: TRBJ2-3
cdr3_aa: ASSDRRGDVDTQY

v_call: TRBV3-1
j_call: TRBJ2-1
cdr3_aa: ASSQVGEQF

v_call: TRBV5-6
j_call: TRBJ2-3
cdr3_aa: ASSLMAGGGTQY

v_call: TRBV20-1
j_call: TRBJ2-1
cdr3_aa: SAKGINEQF

v_call: TRBV9
j_call: TRBJ1-1
cdr3_aa: ASSSRWGANTEAF

v_call: TRBV29-1
j_call: TRBJ2-3
cdr3_aa: SVSGAGGPVDTQY

v_call: TRBV20-1
j_call: TRBJ2-7
cdr3_aa: SANRSPTYEQY

v_call: TRBV10-3
j_call: TRBJ2-3
cdr3_aa: AIGPSVTDTQY

v_call: TRBV7-9
j_call: TRBJ1-2
cdr3_aa: ASSPGQPPIYGYT

v_call: TRBV7-9
j_call: TRBJ1-2
cdr3_aa: ASSRRGHDYGYT

v_call: TRBV7-2
j_call: TRBJ2-3
cdr3_aa: ASSLVGTSGGDTQY

v_call: TRBV20-1
j_call: TRBJ2-6
cdr3_aa: SASGGNLANVLT